This T cell receptor beta chain was recorded in a study of T cells after yellow fever vaccination. This clonotype was seen a handful of times. This CDR3 contains 13 residues. Trimming cost V 6 bases and J 7 bases, with 18 bases left between them. Germline loops: CDR1 DFQATT, CDR2 SNEGSKA (reference sequence). From the 5' RACE reads, TCRdb called clonotypes with MiXCR, one entry per CDR3 protein. The sample consists of hundreds of thousands of distinct CDR3 sequences, about 12% of them appearing once. This sequence was found in a man aged 18 to 29 who received the YFV17D yellow fever vaccine. This sequence joins TRBV20-1 and TRBJ2-5, with a weak D call TRBD1 (5 bases). Sequences were derived from CD4+ T cells sorted from PBMCs, sampled 15 days after the yellow fever booster vaccination. This chain's CDR3 is CSAAGHPQGTQYF. DNA of the CDR3: TGCAGTGCCGCCGGGCACCCCCAGGGGACCCAGTACTTC.